Included here is one TCR beta chain sequence, with context. The CDR3 loop spans 15 amino acids. Unmatched junction bases numbered 8, after V lost 10 bases and J lost 0 bases. Germline loops: CDR1 SNHLY, CDR2 FYNNEI. Assay used: immunoSEQ multiplex PCR; TCRdb lists only in-frame clones, some missing. Here the sample spans 100,000 to 150,000 clones, roughly 90% being singletons. The data were obtained in a study of T cells in localized non-small cell lung cancer. The sample in question was peripheral blood, obtained before any cancer treatment. V usage is TRBV2 and J usage is TRBJ2-3; 9 bases agree with TRBD2. This clonotype originated in a female donor over 55 with stage I lung adenocarcinoma. CDR3 amino acids: CATSLAGASTDTQYF. The CDR3 DNA sequence: TGTGCCACGAGTTTAGCGGGGGCTAGCACAGATACGCAGTATTTT.